This T cell receptor beta chain was captured by sequencing in a study of T cell clonotyping in hematopoietic cell transplantation. The wider study: Recipients' pretransplant samples followed cytoreduction. General observations from the study: At the given depth, recipient repertoires were over 95% de novo clonotypes. No sorting was done, leaving CD4 and CD8 contributions mixed.

Libraries were prepared by immunoSEQ multiplex PCR; TCRdb keeps only in-frame clonotypes and omits some of them. The data contain some 49,000 clones, around 86% of them singletons. Regarding this clone: The antigen is not known.

The CDR3 extends over 15 amino acids. Germline V gene sequence: CDR1 MGHRA, CDR2 YSYEKL. The germline V and J ends were trimmed by 1 base and 4 bases, with 11 bases remaining between them. Described time point: recipient sample about 28 days before transplant, after cytoreduction. This chain joins TRBV4-1 and TRBJ2-1, with D unresolved. The receptor comes from a man aged 60-69 years with biphenotypic leukemia. Some clones in this sample may be carry-over from other donors' samples. The sample consisted of peripheral blood mononuclear cells, taken before stem cell transplant. DNA of the CDR3: TGCGCCAGCAGCCAAGCTCCCCGGCAATACAATGAGCAGTTCTTC. It yields the protein CASSQAPRQYNEQFF.